Listed here are 25 T cell receptor beta chains from one sample, sequenced in a study of CXCR3-negative and CXCR3-positive naive CD8 T cells. Via 5' RACE with UMI labels, TRB cDNA libraries were prepared. TCRdb re-called the 5' RACE reads and catalogs CDR3 proteins one per entry, DNA excluded. This sample contains roughly 90,000 distinct CDR3 sequences. Material for sequencing was naive CXCR3- CD8+ T cells from blood. Subset described: CD45RO-CCR7+CD27+CD95- naive CD8+ T cells lacking CXCR3 (TNR3-). Receptor source: a human donor in good health. Some clones in this sample may be carry-over from other donors' samples.

The rearrangement links TRBV4-1 to TRBJ2-7; checking the TCRdb D call of TRBD1 is not possible without DNA. Germline assignment: CDR1 MGHRA and CDR2 YSYEKL. CDR3 length: 13 amino acids. CDR3 sequence reads: CASSQVDRDEQYF.

V and J are TRBV4-1 and TRBJ1-1; the TCRdb D gene call, TRBD1, has no DNA to confirm it. The CDR3 consists of 14 residues. Germline CDR1 reads MGHRA; CDR2 reads YSYEKL. The CDR3 sequence is CASSQGPGGTEAFF.

The rearrangement links TRBV7-2 to TRBJ2-7; TCRdb designates TRBD1, a call that cannot be tested without DNA. The CDR3 length is 14 residues. Per germline, CDR1 SGHTA and CDR2 FQGNSA. CDR3 sequence: CASSSGQGSYEQYF.

V is TRBV25-1 and J is TRBJ1-2. The CDR3 runs to 15 residues. Per germline, CDR1 MGHDK and CDR2 SYGVNS. The CDR3 loop is CASSDLSGAYYGYTF.

This rearrangement joins TRBV12-3 or TRBV12-4 to TRBJ1-1. The CDR3 loop spans 14 amino acids. CDR3 sequence reads: CASSLVQMNTEAFF.

This chain links TRBV11-2 with TRBJ2-1. CDR3 length equals 16 residues. Germline-derived CDR1 and CDR2 are SGHAT and FQNNGV. CDR3 residues: CASSFLSGDLYNEQFF.

This chain links TRBV5-6 with TRBJ2-1; lacking DNA, the TRBD2 call made by TCRdb goes unchecked. Germline CDR1 SGHDT, CDR2 YYEEEE. The CDR3 is 15 residues long. The CDR3 region is CASSLEGLAGVLQFF.

V gene TRBV7-2 combines with J gene TRBJ2-7; TCRdb reports TRBD1, a call that lacks DNA to check it against. In germline, CDR1 is SGHTA, CDR2 FQGNSA. The CDR3 loop spans 15 amino acids. This CDR3 reads CASSLGNGPFGEQYF.

V usage is TRBV29-1 and J usage is TRBJ2-7; absent DNA, TCRdb's TRBD2 call cannot be checked. This CDR3 contains 14 residues. Germline CDR1 reads SQVTM; CDR2 reads ANQGSEA. The CDR3 sequence is CSVESASGFYEQYF.

The chain uses TRBV7-9 and TRBJ2-7; TCRdb calls TRBD2, which cannot be checked without DNA. This CDR3 is 15 amino acids long. From germline, CDR1 is SEHNR and CDR2 FQNEAQ (reference sequence). CDR3 sequence reads: CASSTSGGTSYEQYF.

This chain uses TRBV5-1 with TRBJ2-7. The CDR3 sequence is 13 residues long. Germline V lookup: CDR1 SGHRS, CDR2 YFSETQ. CDR3 loop: CASSLIPTYEQYF. Drawing the rest from reference TRBV5-1 and TRBJ2-7, the complete variable domain is KAGVTQTPRYLIKTRGQQVTLSCSPISGHRSVSWYQQTPGQGLQFLFEYFSETQRNKGNFPGRFSGRQFSNSRSEMNVSTLELGDSALYLCASSLIPTYEQYFGPGTRLTVT.

This sequence joins TRBV27 and TRBJ1-2; TCRdb's D gene call, TRBD1, goes unchecked for lack of DNA. Germline V gene data show CDR1 as MNHEY and CDR2 as SMNVEV (reference sequence). This CDR3 comprises 14 residues. Here the CDR3 reads CASSPQGQGYGYTF.

The chain combines TRBV4-1 with TRBJ1-5; TCRdb returns TRBD1, unconfirmable since there is no DNA. From germline, CDR1 is MGHRA and CDR2 YSYEKL. The CDR3 has 15 amino acids. CDR3 in amino acids: CASSQEGVSNQPQHF.

This chain uses TRBV6-5 with TRBJ1-5; no DNA is available, so the TRBD1 call from TCRdb remains unchecked. The CDR3 runs to 14 residues. Germline CDR1 reads MNHEY; CDR2 reads SVGAGI. The CDR3 here is CASSQTGGKGPQHF.

The CDR3 sequence: CASSPRGLEDRDTQYF. The chain joins TRBV13 to TRBJ2-3; TCRdb proposes TRBD1, but this gene call is untestable without DNA. In germline, CDR1 is PRHDT, CDR2 FYEKMQ (reference sequence). The CDR3 has 16 amino acids.

The chain joins TRBV27 to TRBJ2-1. Germline V CDR1 and CDR2: MNHEY, SMNVEV (reference sequence). CDR3 length: 14 residues. The CDR3 sequence is CASRFTQRLDEQFF.

The chain joins TRBV12-3 or TRBV12-4 to TRBJ2-7; TCRdb selects TRBD1, and the lack of DNA leaves this call unchecked. CDR3 length: 14 residues. The CDR3 is CASSPLGSYYEQYF.

This chain uses TRBV14 with TRBJ2-5. From germline, CDR1 is SGHDN and CDR2 FVKESK. The CDR3 sequence is 13 residues long. The CDR3 sequence is CASSQEVSETQYF. Drawing the rest from reference TRBV14 and TRBJ2-5, the complete variable domain is EAGVTQFPSHSVIEKGQTVTLRCDPISGHDNLYWYRRVMGKEIKFLLHFVKESKQDESGMPNNRFLAERTGGTYSTLKVQPAELEDSGVYFCASSQEVSETQYFGPGTRLLVL.

CDR3 protein: CASTYSTYYNEQFF. This chain joins TRBV6-5 and TRBJ2-1. Looked up from germline, CDR1 is MNHEY and CDR2 is SVGAGI. This CDR3 region has 14 residues.

The CDR3 sequence: CSARSGTAVTYEQYF. This sequence joins TRBV20-1 and TRBJ2-7; TCRdb's D gene call, TRBD1, goes unchecked for lack of DNA. This CDR3 spans 15 amino acids. CDR1 DFQATT and CDR2 SNEGSKA come from the germline V gene (reference sequence).

The chain combines TRBV7-9 with TRBJ2-5; there is no DNA to check the TCRdb D call of TRBD2. CDR3 size: 16 residues. Germline values: CDR1 SEHNR, CDR2 FQNEAQ (reference sequence). CDR3 loop: CASSLPRGAGQETQYF. The variable domain in full, completed from reference TRBV7-9 and TRBJ2-5, reads DTGVSQNPRHKITKRGQNVTFRCDPISEHNRLYWYRQTLGQGPEFLTYFQNEAQLEKSRLLSDRFSAERPKGSFSTLEIQRTEQGDSAMYLCASSLPRGAGQETQYFGPGTRLLVL.

V gene TRBV29-1 combines with J gene TRBJ2-7. The germline gives CDR1 SQVTM, CDR2 ANQGSEA. The CDR3 covers 11 residues. CDR3 sequence: CSATTLYEQYF.

The CDR3 region is CASSPTPAGGELFF. The V and J genes are TRBV4-2 and TRBJ2-2; TCRdb picks TRBD2, but there is no DNA to check that call. CDR1 and CDR2 (germline): LGHNA, YNFKEQ. The CDR3 is 14 residues long.

The V gene is TRBV12-3 or TRBV12-4, the J gene TRBJ2-1; absent DNA, TCRdb's TRBD1 call cannot be checked. CDR3 length: 15 residues. CDR3 loop: CASSFGGLGYNEQFF.

The chain links TRBV29-1 to TRBJ2-7. Germline V gene lookup returns CDR1 SQVTM and CDR2 ANQGSEA. The CDR3 runs to 11 residues. CDR3 in amino acids: CSVEQLYEQYF.